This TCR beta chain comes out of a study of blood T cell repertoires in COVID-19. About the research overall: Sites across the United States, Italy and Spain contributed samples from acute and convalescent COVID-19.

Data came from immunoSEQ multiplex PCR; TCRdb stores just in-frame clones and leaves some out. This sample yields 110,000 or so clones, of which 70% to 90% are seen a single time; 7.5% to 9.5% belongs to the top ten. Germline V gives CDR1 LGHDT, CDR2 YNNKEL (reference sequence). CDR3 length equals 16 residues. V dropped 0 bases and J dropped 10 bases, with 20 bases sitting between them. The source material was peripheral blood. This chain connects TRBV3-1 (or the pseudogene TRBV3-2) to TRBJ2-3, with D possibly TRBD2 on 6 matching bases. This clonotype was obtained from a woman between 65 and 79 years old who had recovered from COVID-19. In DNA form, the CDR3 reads TGTGCCAGCAGCCAAGAGCGGCAGGGAGGAGGAGAGGCGCAGTATTTT. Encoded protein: CASSQERQGGGEAQYF.